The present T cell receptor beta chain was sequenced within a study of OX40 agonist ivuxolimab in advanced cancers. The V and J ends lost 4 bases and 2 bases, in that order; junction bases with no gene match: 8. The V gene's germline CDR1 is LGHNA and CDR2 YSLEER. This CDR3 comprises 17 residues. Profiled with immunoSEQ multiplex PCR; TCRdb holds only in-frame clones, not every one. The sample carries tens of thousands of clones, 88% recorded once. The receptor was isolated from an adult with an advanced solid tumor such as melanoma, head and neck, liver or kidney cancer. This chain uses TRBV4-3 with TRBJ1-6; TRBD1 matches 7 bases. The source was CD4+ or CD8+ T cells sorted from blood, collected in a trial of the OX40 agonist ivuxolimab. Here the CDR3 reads CASSPTQGTAYNSPLHF. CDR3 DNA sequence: TGCGCCAGCAGCCCTACGCAGGGGACAGCCTATAATTCACCCCTCCACTTT.